The 11 T cell receptor beta chains below were found in one sample sequenced in a study of shared clonotypes between healthy human individuals. Assay used: immunoSEQ multiplex PCR; TCRdb lists only in-frame clones, some missing. The sample records 450,000 to 500,000 clones, over 75% being singletons. Material: PBMCs. These receptors all stem from a woman in her 40s in good health. Some clones in this sample may be carry-over from other donors' samples.

V usage is TRBV18 and J usage is TRBJ1-1, with D tentatively TRBD1 (6 bases). The CDR3 runs to 14 residues. CDR1 KGHSH and CDR2 LQKENI come from the germline V gene. Trimming pared 2 bases from V and 8 bases from J, leaving 15 bases between. CDR3 sequence: CASSPVYREVEAFF. The CDR3 DNA reads TGTGCCAGCTCACCAGTCTACAGGGAAGTCGAAGCTTTCTTT.

About this clone itself: The sample carries other DNA sequences with the same CDR3. This chain joins TRBV5-1 and TRBJ2-1, with 9 bases aligning to TRBD2. This CDR3 is built from 15 residues. Per germline, CDR1 SGHRS and CDR2 YFSETQ. J was trimmed by 1 base and V by 4 bases; bases with no gene match: 3. CDR3 coding DNA: TGCGCCAGCAGCCCCACTAGCGGGTCCTACAATGAGCAGTTCTTC. Translating it yields CASSPTSGSYNEQFF.

For the CDR3, the DNA is TGCGCCAGCAGCCCAGGACTAGCGGCAGTGCAGTACTTC. It encodes CASSPGLAAVQYF. The rearrangement joins TRBV5-1 to TRBJ2-7, with 10 bases aligning to TRBD2. The CDR3 consists of 13 residues. Germline CDR1 reads SGHRS; CDR2 reads YFSETQ. The trim removed 4 bases at V and 9 bases at J, leaving 7 bases unmatched.

Comment on this clone: A far larger clone is a single base away, which makes a read error likely. This sample also contains other DNA sequences that code for the same CDR3. J is TRBJ1-1 and V is TRBV27; D remains unclear. Between the trimmed V and J ends, which lost 6 bases and 4 bases, there was a span of 12 bases. Germline V CDR1 and CDR2: MNHEY, SMNVEV (reference sequence). The CDR3 spans 13 residues. CDR3 loop: CASSFLGFTEAFF. The CDR3 DNA reads as TGTGCCAGCAGCTTTCTGGGATTCACTGAAGCTTTCTTT.

V and J are TRBV30 and TRBJ2-1, with D possibly matching TRBD2 (5 bases). This CDR3 is 14 amino acids long. Deletions cut 0 bases from V and 6 bases from J, with 12 bases between. The germline gives CDR1 GTSNPN, CDR2 SVGIG (reference sequence). CDR3 sequence: CAWSVPGMVNEQFF. The DNA of the CDR3 is TGTGCCTGGAGTGTACCCGGGATGGTCAATGAGCAGTTCTTC.

The chain is built from TRBV28 and TRBJ1-4; no reliable D call. Trimming cost V 3 bases and J 4 bases, with 9 bases left between them. The CDR3 has 14 residues. Germline V gene data show CDR1 as MDHEN and CDR2 as SYDVKM. CDR3 loop: CASSFAAVNEKLFF. As DNA, the CDR3 is TGTGCCAGCAGTTTCGCCGCGGTTAATGAAAAACTGTTTTTT.

This CDR3 reads CASSRDINYEQYF. The CDR3 nucleotides read TGTGCCAGCAGTCGGGACATCAACTACGAGCAGTACTTC. The chain carries TRBV6-5 and TRBJ2-7; perhaps TRBD1 as D (6 bases). V gave up 5 bases and J gave up 3 bases, with 11 bases separating them. Germline V gives CDR1 MNHEY, CDR2 SVGAGI. The CDR3 is 13 amino acids.

This clone was detected once. The chain recombines TRBV6-1 with TRBJ1-4; no reliable D call. The CDR3 runs to 14 residues. Between the trimmed V and J ends, which lost 1 base and 4 bases, there was a span of 7 bases. Germline V gene sequence: CDR1 MNHNS, CDR2 SASEGT. The chain's CDR3 is CASSEGTDNEKLFF. CDR3 in DNA: TGTGCCAGCAGTGAAGGGACCGATAATGAAAAACTGTTTTTT.

V gene TRBV7-3 combines with J gene TRBJ2-7, with TRBD2 as a possible D gene (6 bases). V dropped 2 bases and J dropped 3 bases, with 14 bases sitting between them. Germline V gives CDR1 SGHTA, CDR2 FQGTGA. This CDR3 contains 15 residues. This CDR3 reads CASSLGASAIYEQYF. For the CDR3, the DNA is TGTGCCAGCAGCTTAGGGGCTAGCGCAATCTACGAGCAGTACTTC.

The gene calls are TRBV6-5 and TRBJ2-7; D gene uncertain. CDR1 is MNHEY, CDR2 SVGAGI, per germline. The CDR3 totals 14 residues. V dropped 0 bases and J dropped 5 bases, with 11 bases sitting between them. The CDR3 sequence is CASSYSRSTNEQYF. DNA for the CDR3: TGTGCCAGCAGTTACTCGAGGAGTACAAACGAGCAGTACTTC.

The chain links TRBV28 to TRBJ2-7, with 12 positions matching TRBD1. Trimming took 7 bases from V and 6 from J; bases not matched to a gene: 13. The length of the CDR3 is 16 residues. Looked up from germline, CDR1 is MDHEN and CDR2 is SYDVKM. The CDR3 region is CASKVALGQGAGEQYF. Here the CDR3 DNA reads TGTGCCAGCAAAGTCGCCCTGGGACAGGGGGCGGGCGAGCAGTACTTC.